The 4 T cell receptor beta chains given below trace back to one sample, sequenced in a study of low-dose radiotherapy and immunotherapy resistance in tumors. Time point given: after trial treatment. The sample's treatment: LDRT plus nivolumab, ipilimumab, low-dose cyclophosphamide and aspirin (RACIN trial). With TRAV- and TRBV-specific primers, first-strand cDNA was made, covering the alpha and beta chains. The PCR that amplified TCRs ran for 20 cycles, relying on a constant-region primer and a V-primer adapter. MiXCR was run by TCRdb on the reads, yielding one entry per CDR3 protein. The sample carries some 46,000 distinct CDR3 sequences, less than 30% recorded once. Sequences were derived from PBMCs, sampled after low-dose radiotherapy plus immunotherapy. The receptors here all came from a male donor with prostate cancer.

This clonotype has at least ten counts. The rearrangement links TRBV5-4 to TRBJ2-7; TRBD2 agrees at 8 bases. V lost 5 bases to trimming and J lost 3 bases; unmatched junction nucleotides: 13. The V gene's germline CDR1 is SGHNT and CDR2 YYREEE (reference sequence). The length of the CDR3 is 16 residues. CDR3 in amino acids: CASRYTLREVGYEQYF. The CDR3 coding sequence is TGTGCCAGCAGATATACCTTGCGGGAGGTAGGCTACGAGCAGTACTTC.

The rearrangement joins TRBV6-1 to TRBJ1-2, with 10 nucleotides matching TRBD1. Looked up from germline, CDR1 is MNHNS and CDR2 is SASEGT. The CDR3 covers 15 residues. J gave up 4 bases and V 7 bases, and 9 bases lay outside the gene matches. As DNA, the CDR3 is TGTGCCAGCATTCCTAGGACAGGGGGACCCTATGGCTACACCTTC. Encoded protein: CASIPRTGGPYGYTF.

The rearrangement uses TRBV30 and TRBJ1-3; 7 bases are shared with TRBD1. The CDR3 spans 13 residues. The J segment lost 2 bases and the V segment lost 3 bases, leaving 1 base of the junction unmatched. CDR1 and CDR2 from the germline V gene are GTSNPN and SVGIG (reference sequence). The CDR3 reads CAWRQGAGNTIYF. The CDR3 DNA reads as TGTGCCTGGAGGCAGGGGGCTGGAAACACCATATATTTT.

To note about this clonotype: This likely came from a read error, as a far larger clone is one base away. The chain has TRBV4-2 and TRBJ2-1, with D maybe TRBD2 (5 bases). Trimming pared 3 bases from V and 10 bases from J, leaving 13 bases between. Germline loops: CDR1 LGHNA, CDR2 YNFKEQ. The CDR3 is made up of 13 amino acids. The CDR3 sequence: CASSHRRTYEQFF. CDR3 DNA sequence: TGTGCCAGCAGCCATAGGAGGACCTACGAGCAGTTCTTC.